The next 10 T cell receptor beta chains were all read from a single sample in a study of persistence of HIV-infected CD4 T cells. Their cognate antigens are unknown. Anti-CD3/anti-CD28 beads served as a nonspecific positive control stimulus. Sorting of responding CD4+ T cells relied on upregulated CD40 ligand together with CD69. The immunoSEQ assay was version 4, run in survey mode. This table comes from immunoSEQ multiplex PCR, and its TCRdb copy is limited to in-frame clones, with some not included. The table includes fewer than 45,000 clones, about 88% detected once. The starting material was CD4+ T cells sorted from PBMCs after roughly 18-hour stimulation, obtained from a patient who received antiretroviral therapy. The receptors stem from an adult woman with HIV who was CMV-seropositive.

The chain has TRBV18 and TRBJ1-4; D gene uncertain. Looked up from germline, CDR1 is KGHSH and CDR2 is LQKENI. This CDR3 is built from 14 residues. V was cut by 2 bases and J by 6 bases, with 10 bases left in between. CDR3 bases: TGTGCCAGCTCACCAGAACTTAGGGATGAAAAACTGTTTTTT. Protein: CASSPELRDEKLFF.

CDR3 sequence reads: CASSLYGQEQETQYF. In DNA form, the CDR3 reads TGCGCCAGCAGCTTGTACGGGCAGGAGCAAGAGACCCAGTACTTC. The chain links TRBV5-1 to TRBJ2-5; D not resolved. This CDR3 is built from 15 residues. CDR1 is SGHRS, CDR2 YFSETQ, per germline. V was shortened by 1 base and J by 2 bases, with 12 bases between the two germline ends.

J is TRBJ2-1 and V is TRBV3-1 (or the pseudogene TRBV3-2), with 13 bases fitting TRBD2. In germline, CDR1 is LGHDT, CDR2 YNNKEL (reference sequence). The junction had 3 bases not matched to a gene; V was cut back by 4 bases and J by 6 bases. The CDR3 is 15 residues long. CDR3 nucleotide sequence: TGTGCCAGCAGCCGGACTAGCGGGGGCTTCAATGAGCAGTTCTTC. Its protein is CASSRTSGGFNEQFF.

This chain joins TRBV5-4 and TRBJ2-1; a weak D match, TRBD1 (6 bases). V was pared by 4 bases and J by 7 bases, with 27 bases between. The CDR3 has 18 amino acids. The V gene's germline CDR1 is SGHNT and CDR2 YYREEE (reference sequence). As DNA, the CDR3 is TGTGCCAGCAGCCCTTGGGTAGGCCGACAGGCTCGATCGAATGAGCAGTTCTTC. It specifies CASSPWVGRQARSNEQFF.

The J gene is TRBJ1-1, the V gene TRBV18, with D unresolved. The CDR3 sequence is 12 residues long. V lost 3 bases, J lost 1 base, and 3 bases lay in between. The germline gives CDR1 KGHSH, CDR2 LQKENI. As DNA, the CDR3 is TGTGCCAGCTCACCGAGGAACACTGAAGCTTTCTTT. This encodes CASSPRNTEAFF.

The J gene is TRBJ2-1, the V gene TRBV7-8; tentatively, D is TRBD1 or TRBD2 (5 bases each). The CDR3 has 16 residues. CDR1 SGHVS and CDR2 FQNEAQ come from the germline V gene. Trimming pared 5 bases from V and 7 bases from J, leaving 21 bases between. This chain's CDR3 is CASSRDRTSRGNEQFF. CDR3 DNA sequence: TGTGCCAGCAGCCGGGACCGAACCAGTAGGGGAAATGAGCAGTTCTTC.

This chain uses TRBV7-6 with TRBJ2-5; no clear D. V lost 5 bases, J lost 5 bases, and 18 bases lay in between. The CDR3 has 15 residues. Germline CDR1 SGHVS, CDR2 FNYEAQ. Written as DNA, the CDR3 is TGTGCCAGCAGCCCGCCCGACCAAACTCGTGAGACCCAGTACTTC. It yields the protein CASSPPDQTRETQYF.

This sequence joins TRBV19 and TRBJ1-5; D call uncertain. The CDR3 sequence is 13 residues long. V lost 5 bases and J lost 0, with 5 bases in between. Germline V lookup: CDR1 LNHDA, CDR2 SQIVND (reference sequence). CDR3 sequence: CASSPNSNQPQHF. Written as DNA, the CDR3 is TGTGCCAGTAGTCCAAATAGCAATCAGCCCCAGCATTTT.

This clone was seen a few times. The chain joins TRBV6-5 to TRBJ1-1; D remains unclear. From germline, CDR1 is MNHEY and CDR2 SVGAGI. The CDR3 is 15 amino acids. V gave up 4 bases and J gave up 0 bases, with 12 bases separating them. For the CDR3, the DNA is TGTGCCAGCAGTTTTGAAGACCCCATGAACACTGAAGCTTTCTTT. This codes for CASSFEDPMNTEAFF.

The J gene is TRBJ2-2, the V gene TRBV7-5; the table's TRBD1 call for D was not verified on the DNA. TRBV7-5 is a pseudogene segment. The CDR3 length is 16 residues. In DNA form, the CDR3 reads TGTGCCAGAAGCCCAGGGGACAGGGGGAACACCGGGGAGCTGTTTTTT. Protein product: CARSPGDRGNTGELFF.